The 30 T cell receptor beta chains below come from one sample, sequenced in a study of blood T cells in healthy people across ages. PCR was performed a second time for roughly 7 to 11 cycles using a sample-barcoded 5' primer and a J-beta primer mix. One entry per CDR3 protein results from TCRdb running MiXCR on the 5' RACE reads. The sample lists more than 1 million distinct CDR3 sequences, around 45% seen once, with about 19% in the top ten. Sequencing was done on a sample of blood. These receptors all stem from a woman aged 55-70 years in good health.

The rearrangement joins TRBV7-9 to TRBJ2-7; D gene ambiguous. V was trimmed by 1 base and J by 3 bases, leaving 10 bases between them. The germline gives CDR1 SEHNR, CDR2 FQNEAQ (reference sequence). The CDR3 is made up of 14 amino acids. This CDR3 is CASSLEARGYEQYF. CDR3 DNA: TGTGCCAGCAGCTTAGAGGCGCGTGGCTACGAGCAGTACTTC.

This clonotype was found a few times. The V gene is TRBV25-1, the J gene TRBJ2-3; D unclear. V was pared by 1 base and J by 5 bases, with 7 bases between. The germline CDR1 and CDR2 sequences are MGHDK and SYGVNS. CDR3 size: 13 residues. The CDR3 sequence: CASSELWVDTQYF. CDR3 bases: TGTGCCAGCAGTGAATTGTGGGTAGATACGCAGTATTTT.

A few counts support this clonotype. V and J are TRBV2 and TRBJ2-7; the match to TRBD2 covers 10 bases. The length of the CDR3 is 15 residues. CDR1 is SNHLY and CDR2 is FYNNEI in the germline V gene. The V and J ends lost 7 bases and 2 bases, in that order; junction bases with no gene match: 8. The CDR3: CASNPSGSTPYEQYF. Here the CDR3 DNA reads TGTGCCAGCAATCCTAGCGGGAGCACCCCCTACGAGCAGTACTTC.

This clonotype has just a few counts. The rearrangement joins TRBV5-1 to TRBJ2-1; a possible D gene is TRBD2 (6 bases). V lost 4 bases to trimming and J lost 2 bases, with 16 bases between them. Germline V gives CDR1 SGHRS, CDR2 YFSETQ. The CDR3 is 16 amino acids. The CDR3 DNA is TGCGCCAGCAGCCAAGAAGGAGGGGACGCCTACAATGAGCAGTTCTTC. Its translation is CASSQEGGDAYNEQFF.

In its sample, this clonotype was seen a few times. This chain joins TRBV29-1 and TRBJ2-7; 8 nucleotides match TRBD2. The CDR3 loop spans 15 amino acids. CDR1 is SQVTM and CDR2 is ANQGSEA in the germline V gene. J was trimmed by 2 bases and V by 1 base; bases with no gene match: 7. The CDR3 here is CSVEGGREAPYEQYF. CDR3 bases: TGCAGCGTTGAAGGAGGGCGGGAGGCTCCCTACGAGCAGTACTTC.

This clonotype was counted a few times. This chain connects TRBV29-1 to TRBJ2-5, with a possible D match to TRBD1 (6 bases). The ends were cut back, 4 bases at V and 1 base at J, with 10 bases in the middle. The V gene's germline CDR1 is SQVTM and CDR2 ANQGSEA. The CDR3 loop spans 13 amino acids. Here the CDR3 reads CSVAGQIQETQYF. Written as DNA, the CDR3 is TGCAGCGTTGCCGGACAGATCCAAGAGACCCAGTACTTC.

Of note for this clonotype: A read error may be the cause here, since a much bigger clone is one base away. The genes are TRBV27 and TRBJ2-7; 12 positions match TRBD2. The J call may be faulty, since TRBJ2-4 better matches the DNA end. CDR1 MNHEY and CDR2 SMNVEV come from the germline V gene (reference sequence). The CDR3 covers 15 residues. The CDR3 sequence is CASSTLAGGVNIQYF. For the CDR3, the DNA is TGTGCCAGCAGTACCCTAGCGGGAGGGGTGAACATTCAGTACTTC.

The table lists this clonotype with a few counts. This rearrangement joins TRBV4-1 to TRBJ2-7; a possible D gene is TRBD2 (6 bases). Germline V gene data show CDR1 as MGHRA and CDR2 as YSYEKL. The germline V and J ends were trimmed by 3 bases and 1 base, with 16 bases remaining between them. The CDR3 runs to 16 residues. CDR3 sequence reads: CASSQPRAGGSYEQYF. The DNA for the CDR3 is TGCGCCAGCAGCCAGCCCCGGGCCGGAGGGTCCTACGAGCAGTACTTC.

The chain couples TRBV29-1 to TRBJ2-7, with D perhaps matching TRBD1 (6 bases). This CDR3 comprises 10 residues. The V gene lost 7 bases and the J gene lost 7 bases, with 11 bases spanning the gap. Germline assignment: CDR1 SQVTM and CDR2 ANQGSEA. CDR3 region: CSAVTGEQYF. The CDR3 bases are TGCAGCGCCGTAACAGGGGAGCAGTACTTC.

The chain couples TRBV7-2 to TRBJ1-2; 9 bases match TRBD1. Germline CDR1 and CDR2: SGHTA and FQGNSA. The CDR3 runs to 16 residues. With V trimmed by 2 bases and J by 4 bases, 8 bases remained unmatched. This chain's CDR3 is CASSLQQGAPGYGYTF. As DNA, the CDR3 is TGTGCCAGCAGCTTACAACAGGGGGCGCCGGGCTATGGCTACACCTTC.

The genes are TRBV20-1 and TRBJ2-1; D may match TRBD1 or TRBD2 (7 bases each). Germline lookup yields CDR1 DFQATT and CDR2 SNEGSKA (reference sequence). The CDR3 has 16 amino acids. The V and J ends lost 3 bases and 6 bases respectively, with 21 bases between them. CDR3 nucleotides: TGCAGTGCTAGCGGGGGGACAGAGACAATCTTCAATGAGCAGTTCTTC. It encodes CSASGGTETIFNEQFF.

In this sample, this clonotype turned up many times. V is TRBV4-2 and J is TRBJ1-2; 10 nucleotides agree with TRBD1. Germline V gives CDR1 LGHNA, CDR2 YNFKEQ. V shed 1 base and J 8 bases; nucleotides not matched to a gene: 4. CDR3 length equals 14 residues. The CDR3 DNA follows: TGTGCCAGCAGCCAAGCAGGGACAGGGGACGGCTACACCTTC. Its translation is CASSQAGTGDGYTF.

This clonotype turned up a few times. The J gene is TRBJ2-5, the V gene TRBV27; D is possibly TRBD1 (5 bases). The J call is doubtful: the DNA matches TRBJ2-7 better. The germline gives CDR1 MNHEY, CDR2 SMNVEV (reference sequence). This CDR3 is 11 amino acids long. The CDR3 DNA is TGTGCCAGCACAAGGGGTCACGAGCAGTACTTC. Protein product: CASTRGHEQYF.

J is TRBJ2-3 and V is TRBV25-1; D is unclear. V shed 3 bases and J shed 2 bases, with 9 bases lying between them. This CDR3 has 14 amino acids. Germline CDR1 MGHDK, CDR2 SYGVNS. CDR3: CASSDGGITDTQYF. The DNA of the CDR3 is TGTGCCAGCAGTGACGGTGGAATCACAGATACGCAGTATTTT.

There are a few counts of this clonotype. V gene TRBV5-1 combines with J gene TRBJ2-3; TRBD2 matches at 7 bases. CDR3 size: 15 residues. With 4 bases clipped from V and 4 bases from J, the junction kept 9 bases outside the gene matches. Germline values: CDR1 SGHRS, CDR2 YFSETQ. Here the CDR3 reads CASSLEASGADTQYF. The CDR3 DNA sequence: TGCGCCAGCAGCCTGGAGGCTAGCGGAGCAGATACGCAGTATTTT.

V is TRBV28 and J is TRBJ2-3, with D uncertain. Germline V lookup: CDR1 MDHEN, CDR2 SYDVKM. The CDR3 extends over 17 amino acids. Trimming took off 8 bases at V and 0 bases at J, with 21 bases between the two ends. The CDR3 here is CASAPIQIADSTDTQYF. DNA of the CDR3: TGTGCCAGCGCGCCGATCCAAATAGCCGATAGCACAGATACGCAGTATTTT.

Turning to this clonotype: The junction and the germline gene differ at one end; a read error may be behind it. The chain recombines TRBV5-1 with TRBJ2-5; the D is unclear. This CDR3 contains 14 residues. CDR1 and CDR2 from the germline V gene are SGHRS and YFSETQ. The CDR3 DNA is TGCGCCAGCAGCTTGGCCGGTCAGCAAGAGACCCAGAACTTC. Translation gives CASSLAGQQETQNF.

The chain employs TRBV6-5 and TRBJ2-7, with TRBD2 as a possible D gene (6 bases). Trimming took off 2 bases at V and 7 bases at J, with 15 bases between the two ends. This CDR3 has 14 amino acids. CDR1 and CDR2 from the germline V gene are MNHEY and SVGAGI. The CDR3 DNA follows: TGTGCCAGCAGTTACGCGACTAGGACGGGGGAGCAGTACTTC. Its translation: CASSYATRTGEQYF.

This chain joins TRBV7-7 and TRBJ2-7, with D possibly matching TRBD1 (6 bases). The CDR3 runs to 13 residues. Germline CDR1 and CDR2: SSHAT and FNYEAQ (reference sequence). Trimming removed 2 bases at V and 7 bases at J, with 12 bases between. CDR3 coding DNA: TGTGCCAGCAGCTTACGGGAAAGGGGGGAGCAGTACTTC. The encoded protein is CASSLRERGEQYF.

The V call is TRBV7-9, the J call TRBJ2-1; possibly TRBD2 for D (6 bases). Trimming took off 10 bases at V and 3 bases at J, with 13 bases between the two ends. The CDR3 length is 13 residues. Germline lookup yields CDR1 SEHNR and CDR2 FQNEAQ (reference sequence). The CDR3 spells CANGLANYNEQFF. The CDR3 nucleotides read TGTGCCAACGGGCTAGCGAACTACAATGAGCAGTTCTTC.

A remark on this clonotype: A junction boundary mismatches the germline segment, possibly from a read error. The CDR3 DNA follows: TGTGCCAGCGGTTTCTCGACCAGGGACTCCTCCTACGAGCAGTACTTC. Amino acids: CASGFSTRDSSYEQYF. The V gene is TRBV28, the J gene TRBJ2-7; the D gene is possibly TRBD2 (6 bases). CDR3 length equals 16 residues. CDR1 is MDHEN and CDR2 is SYDVKM in the germline V gene.

The V gene is TRBV5-1, the J gene TRBJ2-1; D is unclear. V lost 6 bases, J lost 6 bases, and 7 bases lay in between. Germline V CDR1 and CDR2: SGHRS, YFSETQ. This CDR3 region has 11 residues. Here the CDR3 reads CASNNGNEQFF. The CDR3 nucleotides read TGCGCCAGCAACAACGGCAATGAGCAGTTCTTC.

This clonotype was seen a handful of times. The chain employs TRBV5-1 and TRBJ2-1, with 11 bases that match TRBD2. The germline gives CDR1 SGHRS, CDR2 YFSETQ. The V and J ends lost 3 bases and 4 bases, in that order; junction bases with no gene match: 6. This CDR3 is built from 16 residues. CDR3 coding DNA: TGCGCCAGCAGCTGGGATCTAGCGGGAGGTTACAATGAGCAGTTCTTC. Residues: CASSWDLAGGYNEQFF.

The gene calls are TRBV10-3 and TRBJ2-7, with D perhaps being TRBD1 or TRBD2 (5 bases each). Germline CDR1 reads ENHRY; CDR2 reads SYGVKD. This CDR3 region has 14 residues. V gave up 1 base and J gave up 0 bases, with 7 bases separating them. The CDR3 coding sequence is TGTGCCATCAGTGAGTTGGGGGTCTCCTACGAGCAGTACTTC. The encoded protein is CAISELGVSYEQYF.

Only a few counts were recorded for this clonotype. V and J are TRBV5-1 and TRBJ2-2; 10 bases are shared with TRBD2. Germline V gene sequence: CDR1 SGHRS, CDR2 YFSETQ. Germline trimming cut 5 bases from V and 4 bases from J; bases unmatched to any gene: 8. The CDR3 runs to 16 residues. CDR3: CASSSSGSRGTGELFF. The DNA for the CDR3 is TGCGCCAGCAGTTCTAGCGGGAGCAGGGGCACCGGGGAGCTGTTTTTT.

The rearrangement links TRBV7-3 to TRBJ1-1; TRBD1 is a possible D gene (5 bases). V lost 5 bases to trimming and J lost 6 bases, with 16 bases between them. CDR1 is SGHTA, CDR2 FQGTGA, per germline. CDR3 length: 14 amino acids. In DNA form, the CDR3 reads TGTGCCAGCAGCATAGCAGGGACCGACGCTGAAGCTTTCTTT. As protein: CASSIAGTDAEAFF.

This clonotype turned up a few times. This chain links TRBV27 with TRBJ2-7; 10 bases line up with TRBD2. This CDR3 has 12 amino acids. Trimming cost V 8 bases and J 6 bases; bases outside gene matches: 4. Germline V CDR1 and CDR2: MNHEY, SMNVEV (reference sequence). The CDR3 nucleotides are TGTGCCAGCCGGACTAGCGGCCTCGAGCAGTACTTC. It encodes CASRTSGLEQYF.

The chain combines TRBV7-6 with TRBJ2-5; TRBD2 matches 10 bases. The J call may be in error: the DNA end matches TRBJ2-7 better. Germline V CDR1 and CDR2: SGHVS, FNYEAQ. This CDR3 is built from 14 residues. CDR3 region: CASSATSGIVEQYF. Here the CDR3 DNA reads TGTGCCAGCAGCGCCACTAGCGGGATAGTCGAGCAGTACTTC.

This clonotype has a handful of counts. The V call is TRBV2, the J call TRBJ1-5; D call uncertain. This CDR3 has 12 amino acids. With 7 bases removed from V and 2 bases from J, the gap between germline ends came to 6 bases. CDR1 and CDR2 (germline): SNHLY, FYNNEI. CDR3 DNA sequence: TGTGCCAGCACAGACGGCAATCAGCCCCAGCATTTT. Translation gives CASTDGNQPQHF.

The rearrangement joins TRBV3-1 to TRBJ2-7; D remains ambiguous. Trimming left V 3 bases short and J 6 bases short, with 6 bases between. The CDR3 spans 11 residues. CDR1 is LGHDT and CDR2 is YNNKEL in the germline V gene (reference sequence). The CDR3 spells CASSHKGEQYF. CDR3 sequence (DNA): TGTGCCAGCAGCCACAAGGGCGAGCAGTACTTC.